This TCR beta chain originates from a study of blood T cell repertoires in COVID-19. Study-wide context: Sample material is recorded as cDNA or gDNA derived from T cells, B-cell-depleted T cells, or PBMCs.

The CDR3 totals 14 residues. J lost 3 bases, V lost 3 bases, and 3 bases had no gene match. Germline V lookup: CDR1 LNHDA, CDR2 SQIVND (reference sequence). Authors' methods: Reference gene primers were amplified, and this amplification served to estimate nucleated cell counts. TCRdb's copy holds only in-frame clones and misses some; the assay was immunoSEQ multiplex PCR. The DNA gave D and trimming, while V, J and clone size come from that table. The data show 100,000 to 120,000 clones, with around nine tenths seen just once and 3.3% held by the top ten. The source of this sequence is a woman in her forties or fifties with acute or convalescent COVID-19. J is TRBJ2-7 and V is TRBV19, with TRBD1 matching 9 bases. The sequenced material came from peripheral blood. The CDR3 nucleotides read TGTGCCAGTAGTATTGGGGACAGGGTCTACGAGCAGTACTTC. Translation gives CASSIGDRVYEQYF.